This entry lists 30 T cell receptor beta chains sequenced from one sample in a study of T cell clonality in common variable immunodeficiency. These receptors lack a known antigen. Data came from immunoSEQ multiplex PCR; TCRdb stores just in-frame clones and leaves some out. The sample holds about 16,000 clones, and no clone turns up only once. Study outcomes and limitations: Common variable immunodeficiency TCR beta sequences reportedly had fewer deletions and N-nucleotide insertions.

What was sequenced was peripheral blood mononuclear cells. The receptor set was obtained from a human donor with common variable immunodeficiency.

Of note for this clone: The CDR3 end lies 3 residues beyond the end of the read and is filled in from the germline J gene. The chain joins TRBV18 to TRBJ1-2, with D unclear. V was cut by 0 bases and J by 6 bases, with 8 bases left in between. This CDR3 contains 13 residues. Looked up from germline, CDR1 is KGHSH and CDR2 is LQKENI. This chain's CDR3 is CASSPPSRDGYTF. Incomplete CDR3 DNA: TGTGCCAGCTCACCACCGAGCCGAGATGGC.

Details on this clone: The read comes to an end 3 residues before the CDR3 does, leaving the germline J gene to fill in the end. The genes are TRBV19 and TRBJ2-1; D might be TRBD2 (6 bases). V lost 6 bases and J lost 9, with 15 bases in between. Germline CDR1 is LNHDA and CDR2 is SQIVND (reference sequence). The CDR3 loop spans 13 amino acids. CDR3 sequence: CASRGGGEGEQFF. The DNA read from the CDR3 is TGTGCCAGTAGGGGGGGAGGAGAGGGTGAG.

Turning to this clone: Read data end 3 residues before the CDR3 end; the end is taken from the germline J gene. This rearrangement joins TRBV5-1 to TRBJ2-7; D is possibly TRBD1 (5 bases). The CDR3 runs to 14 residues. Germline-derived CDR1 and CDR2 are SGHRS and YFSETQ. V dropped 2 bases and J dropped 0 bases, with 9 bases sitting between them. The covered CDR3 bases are TGCGCCAGCAGCTTCGCAGGGAACTCCTACGAG. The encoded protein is CASSFAGNSYE. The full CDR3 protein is CASSFAGNSYEQYF.

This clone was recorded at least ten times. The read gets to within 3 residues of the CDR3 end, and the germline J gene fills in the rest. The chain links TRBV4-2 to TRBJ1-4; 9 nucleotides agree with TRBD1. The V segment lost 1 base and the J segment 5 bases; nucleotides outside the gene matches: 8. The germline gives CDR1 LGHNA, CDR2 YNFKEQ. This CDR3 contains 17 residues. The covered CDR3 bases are TGTGCCAGCAGCCAAGCGGACAGGGGAAAAAGGAATGAAAAA. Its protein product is CASSQADRGKRNEK. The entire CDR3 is CASSQADRGKRNEKLFF.

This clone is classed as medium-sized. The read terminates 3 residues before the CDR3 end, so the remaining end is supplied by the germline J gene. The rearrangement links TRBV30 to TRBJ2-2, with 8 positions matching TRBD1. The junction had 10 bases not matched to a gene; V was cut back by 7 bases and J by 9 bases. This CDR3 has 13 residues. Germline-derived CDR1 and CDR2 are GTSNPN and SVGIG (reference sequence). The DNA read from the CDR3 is TGTGCCTCACGTTCTCTCAGGGGGCGGGAG. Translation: CASRSLRGRE. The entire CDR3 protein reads CASRSLRGRELFF.

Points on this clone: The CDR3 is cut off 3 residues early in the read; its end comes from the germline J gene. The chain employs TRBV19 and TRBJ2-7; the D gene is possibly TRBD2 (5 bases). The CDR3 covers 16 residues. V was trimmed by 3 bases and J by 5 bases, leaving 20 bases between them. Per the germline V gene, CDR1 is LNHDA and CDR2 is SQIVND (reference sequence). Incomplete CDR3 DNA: TGTGCCAGTAGTATCCGAGCTTCGGACGGGCGGGACGAG. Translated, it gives CASSIRASDGRDE. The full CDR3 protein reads CASSIRASDGRDEQYF.

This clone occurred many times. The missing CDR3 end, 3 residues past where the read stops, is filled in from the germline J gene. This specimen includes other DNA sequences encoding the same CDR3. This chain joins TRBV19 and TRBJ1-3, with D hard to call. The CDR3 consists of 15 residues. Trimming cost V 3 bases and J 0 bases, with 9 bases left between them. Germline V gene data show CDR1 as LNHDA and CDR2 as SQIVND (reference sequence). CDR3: CASSIGRISGNTIYF. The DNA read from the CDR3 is TGTGCCAGTAGTATTGGCAGGATCTCTGGAAACACC.

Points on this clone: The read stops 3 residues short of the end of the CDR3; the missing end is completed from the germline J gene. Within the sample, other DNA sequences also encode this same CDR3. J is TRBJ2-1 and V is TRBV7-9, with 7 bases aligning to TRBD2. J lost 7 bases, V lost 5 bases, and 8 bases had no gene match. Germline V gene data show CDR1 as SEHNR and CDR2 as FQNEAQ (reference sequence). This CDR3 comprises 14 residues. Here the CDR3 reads CASSPQWGGNEQFF. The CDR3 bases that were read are TGTGCCAGCAGCCCTCAATGGGGGGGGAATGAG.

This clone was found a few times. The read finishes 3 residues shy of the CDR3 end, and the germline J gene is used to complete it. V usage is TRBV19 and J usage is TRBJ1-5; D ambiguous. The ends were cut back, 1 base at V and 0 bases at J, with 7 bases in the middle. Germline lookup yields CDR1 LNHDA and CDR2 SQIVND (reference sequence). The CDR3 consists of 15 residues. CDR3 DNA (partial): TGTGCCAGTAGTATAGCAGTCAGTAGCAATCAGCCC. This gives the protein CASSIAVSSNQP. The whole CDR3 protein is CASSIAVSSNQPQHF.

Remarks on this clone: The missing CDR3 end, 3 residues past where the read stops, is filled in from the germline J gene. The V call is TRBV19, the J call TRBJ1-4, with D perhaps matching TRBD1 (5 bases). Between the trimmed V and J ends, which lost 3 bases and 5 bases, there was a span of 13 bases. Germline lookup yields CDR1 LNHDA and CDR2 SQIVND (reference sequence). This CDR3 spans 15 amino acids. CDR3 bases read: TGTGCCAGTAGTATGAGGCCCAGGGCGAATGAAAAA. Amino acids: CASSMRPRANEK. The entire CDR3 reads CASSMRPRANEKLFF.

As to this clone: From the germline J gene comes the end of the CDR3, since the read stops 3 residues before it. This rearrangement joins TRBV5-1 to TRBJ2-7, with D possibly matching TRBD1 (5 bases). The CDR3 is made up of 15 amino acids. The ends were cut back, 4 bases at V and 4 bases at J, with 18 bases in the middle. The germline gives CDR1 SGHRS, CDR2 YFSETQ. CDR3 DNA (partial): TGCGCCAGCAGCCCCGTCGTAGGGGCTAGTTACGAG. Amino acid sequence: CASSPVVGASYE. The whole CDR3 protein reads CASSPVVGASYEQYF.

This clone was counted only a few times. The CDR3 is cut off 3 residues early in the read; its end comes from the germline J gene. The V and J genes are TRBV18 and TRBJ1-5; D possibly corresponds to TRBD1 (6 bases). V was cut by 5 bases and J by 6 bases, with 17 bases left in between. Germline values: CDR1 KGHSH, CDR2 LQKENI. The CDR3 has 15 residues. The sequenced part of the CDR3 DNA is TGTGCCAGCTCAAACAAGGTGGGGGCAGGTCAGCCC. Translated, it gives CASSNKVGAGQP. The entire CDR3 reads CASSNKVGAGQPQHF.

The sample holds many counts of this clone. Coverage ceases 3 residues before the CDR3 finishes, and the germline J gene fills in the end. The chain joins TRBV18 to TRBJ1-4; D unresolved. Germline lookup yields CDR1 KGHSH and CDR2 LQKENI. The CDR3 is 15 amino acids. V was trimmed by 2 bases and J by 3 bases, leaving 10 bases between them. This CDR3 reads CASSPNAAPNEKLFF. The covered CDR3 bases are TGTGCCAGCTCACCAAATGCGGCCCCTAATGAAAAA.

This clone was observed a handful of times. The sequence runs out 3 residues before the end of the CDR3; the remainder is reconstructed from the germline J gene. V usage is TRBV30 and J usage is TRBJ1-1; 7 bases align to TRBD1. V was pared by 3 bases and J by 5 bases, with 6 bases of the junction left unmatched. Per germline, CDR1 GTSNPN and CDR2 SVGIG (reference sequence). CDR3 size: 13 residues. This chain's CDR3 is CAWSTGVVTEAFF. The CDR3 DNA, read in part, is TGTGCCTGGAGCACAGGGGTTGTAACTGAA.

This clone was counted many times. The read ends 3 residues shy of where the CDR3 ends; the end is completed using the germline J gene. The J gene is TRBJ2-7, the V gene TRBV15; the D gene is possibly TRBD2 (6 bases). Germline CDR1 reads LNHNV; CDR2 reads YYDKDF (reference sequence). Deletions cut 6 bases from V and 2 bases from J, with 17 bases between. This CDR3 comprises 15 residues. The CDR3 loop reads CATRAGLTGAYEQYF. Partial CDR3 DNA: TGTGCCACCAGGGCGGGACTGACCGGGGCCTACGAG. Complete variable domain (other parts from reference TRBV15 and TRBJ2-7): DAMVIQNPRYQVTQFGKPVTLSCSQTLNHNVMYWYQQKSSQAPKLLFHYYDKDFNNEADTPDNFQSRRPNTSFCFLDIRSPGLGDTAMYLCATRAGLTGAYEQYFGPGTRLTVT.

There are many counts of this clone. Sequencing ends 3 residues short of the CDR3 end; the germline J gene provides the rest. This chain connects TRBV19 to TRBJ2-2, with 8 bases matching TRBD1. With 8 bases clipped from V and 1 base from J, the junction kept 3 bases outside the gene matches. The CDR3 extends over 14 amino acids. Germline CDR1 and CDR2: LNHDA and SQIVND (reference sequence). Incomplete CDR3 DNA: TGTGCCAGTGCTGGACAGGGGAACACCGGGGAG. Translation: CASAGQGNTGE. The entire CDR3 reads CASAGQGNTGELFF.

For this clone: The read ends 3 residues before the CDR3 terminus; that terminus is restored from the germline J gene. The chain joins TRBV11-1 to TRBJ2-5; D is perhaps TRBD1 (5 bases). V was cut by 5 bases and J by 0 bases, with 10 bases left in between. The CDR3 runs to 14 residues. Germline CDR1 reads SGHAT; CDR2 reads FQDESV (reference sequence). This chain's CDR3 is CASSPDRHQETQYF. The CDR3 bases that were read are TGTGCCAGCAGCCCCGACAGACACCAAGAGACC.

Incomplete CDR3 DNA: TGTGCCAGCAGCTTAGCGGGACAGGGCTATGAG. It is translated as CASSLAGQGYE. The CDR3, in full, reads CASSLAGQGYEQFF. This chain joins TRBV7-9 and TRBJ2-1, with 9 nucleotides matching TRBD1. The read ends 3 residues early relative to the CDR3; the germline J gene fills the gap. The germline V gene has CDR1 SEHNR and CDR2 FQNEAQ (reference sequence). The CDR3 is 14 amino acids. Unmatched junction bases numbered 2, after V lost 0 bases and J lost 8 bases.

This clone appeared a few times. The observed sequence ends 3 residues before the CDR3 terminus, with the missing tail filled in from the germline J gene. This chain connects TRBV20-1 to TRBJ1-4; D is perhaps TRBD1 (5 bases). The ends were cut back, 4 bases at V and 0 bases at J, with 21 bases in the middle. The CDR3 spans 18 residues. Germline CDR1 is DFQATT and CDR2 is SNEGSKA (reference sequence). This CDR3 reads CSATDLQGWVATNEKLFF. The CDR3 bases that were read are TGCAGTGCTACCGATTTGCAGGGCTGGGTTGCAACTAATGAAAAA.

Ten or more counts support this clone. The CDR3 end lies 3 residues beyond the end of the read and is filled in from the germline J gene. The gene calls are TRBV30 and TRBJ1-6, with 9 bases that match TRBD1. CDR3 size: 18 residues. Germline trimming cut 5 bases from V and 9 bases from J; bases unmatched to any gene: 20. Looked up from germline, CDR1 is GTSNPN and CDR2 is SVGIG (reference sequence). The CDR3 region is CAWAGPGQGVLVVSPLHF. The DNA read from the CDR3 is TGTGCCTGGGCCGGGCCGGGACAGGGTGTCCTGGTCGTTTCACCC.

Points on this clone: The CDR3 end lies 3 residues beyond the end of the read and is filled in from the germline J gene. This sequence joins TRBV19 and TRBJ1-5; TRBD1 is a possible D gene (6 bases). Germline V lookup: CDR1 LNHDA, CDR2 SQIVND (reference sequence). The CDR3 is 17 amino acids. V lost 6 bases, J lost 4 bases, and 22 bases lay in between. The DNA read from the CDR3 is TGTGCCAGTAGCCCAATCAGTACCGAGGGGGTGAATCAGCCC. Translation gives CASSPISTEGVNQP. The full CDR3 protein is CASSPISTEGVNQPQHF.

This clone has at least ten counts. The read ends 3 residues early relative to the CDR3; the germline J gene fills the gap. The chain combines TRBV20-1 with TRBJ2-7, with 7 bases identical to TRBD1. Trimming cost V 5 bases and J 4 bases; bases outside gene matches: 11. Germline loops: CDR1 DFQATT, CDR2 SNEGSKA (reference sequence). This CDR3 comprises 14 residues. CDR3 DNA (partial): TGCAGTGCTGAAGGGGGCAGTCAAGTTTACGAG. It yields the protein CSAEGGSQVYE. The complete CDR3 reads CSAEGGSQVYEQYF.

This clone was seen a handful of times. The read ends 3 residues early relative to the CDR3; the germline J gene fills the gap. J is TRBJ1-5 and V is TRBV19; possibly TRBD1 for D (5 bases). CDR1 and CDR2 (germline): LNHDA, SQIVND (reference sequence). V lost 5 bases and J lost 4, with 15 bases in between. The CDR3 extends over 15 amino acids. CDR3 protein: CASSSSGLANQPQHF. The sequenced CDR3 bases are TGTGCCAGTAGTTCCTCAGGGTTGGCGAATCAGCCC.

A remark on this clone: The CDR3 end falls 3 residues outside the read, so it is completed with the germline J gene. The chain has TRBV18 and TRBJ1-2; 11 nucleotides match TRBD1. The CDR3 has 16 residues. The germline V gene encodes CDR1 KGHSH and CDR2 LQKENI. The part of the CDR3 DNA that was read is TGTGCCAGCTCACCACCGCGAGGACAGGGGGCTGGGGGC. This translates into CASSPPRGQGAGG. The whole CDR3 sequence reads CASSPPRGQGAGGYTF.

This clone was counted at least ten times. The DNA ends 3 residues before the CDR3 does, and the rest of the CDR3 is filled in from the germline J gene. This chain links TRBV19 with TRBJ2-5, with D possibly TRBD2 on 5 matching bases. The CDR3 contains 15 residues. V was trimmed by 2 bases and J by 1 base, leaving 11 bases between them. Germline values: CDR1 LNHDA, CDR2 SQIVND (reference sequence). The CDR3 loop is CASSITAGVQETQYF. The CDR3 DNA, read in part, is TGTGCCAGTAGTATAACGGCGGGTGTCCAAGAGACC. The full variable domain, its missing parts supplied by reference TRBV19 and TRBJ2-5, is DGGITQSPKYLFRKEGQNVTLSCEQNLNHDAMYWYRQDPGQGLRLIYYSQIVNDFQKGDIAEGYSVSREKKESFPLTVTSAQKNPTAFYLCASSITAGVQETQYFGPGTRLLVL.

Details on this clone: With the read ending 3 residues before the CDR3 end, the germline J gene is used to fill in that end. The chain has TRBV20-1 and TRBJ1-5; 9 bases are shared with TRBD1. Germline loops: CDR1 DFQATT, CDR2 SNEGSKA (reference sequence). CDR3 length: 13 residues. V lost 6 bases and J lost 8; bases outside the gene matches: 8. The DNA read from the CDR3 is TGCAGTGCCTGGGACAGGGTCGGGGAGCCC. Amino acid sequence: CSAWDRVGEP. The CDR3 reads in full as CSAWDRVGEPQHF.

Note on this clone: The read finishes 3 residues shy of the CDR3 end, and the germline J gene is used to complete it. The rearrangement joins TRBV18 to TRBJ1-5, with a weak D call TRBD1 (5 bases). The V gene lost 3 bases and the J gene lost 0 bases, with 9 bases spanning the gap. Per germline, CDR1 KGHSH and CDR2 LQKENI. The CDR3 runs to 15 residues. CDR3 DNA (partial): TGTGCCAGCTCACCGAGACAGACTAGCAATCAGCCC. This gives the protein CASSPRQTSNQP. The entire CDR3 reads CASSPRQTSNQPQHF. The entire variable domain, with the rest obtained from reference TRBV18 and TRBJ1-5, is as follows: NAGVMQNPRHLVRRRGQEARLRCSPMKGHSHVYWYRQLPEEGLKFMVYLQKENIIDESGMPKERFSAEFPKEGPSILRIQQVVRGDSAAYFCASSPRQTSNQPQHFGDGTRLSIL.

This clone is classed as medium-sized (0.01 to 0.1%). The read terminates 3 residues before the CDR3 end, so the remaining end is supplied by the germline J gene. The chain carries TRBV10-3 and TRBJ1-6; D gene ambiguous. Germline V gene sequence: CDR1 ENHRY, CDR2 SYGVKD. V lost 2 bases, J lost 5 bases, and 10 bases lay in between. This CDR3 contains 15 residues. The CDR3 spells CAISERAGDNSPLHF. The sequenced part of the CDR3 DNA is TGTGCCATCAGTGAGAGGGCAGGAGATAATTCACCC.

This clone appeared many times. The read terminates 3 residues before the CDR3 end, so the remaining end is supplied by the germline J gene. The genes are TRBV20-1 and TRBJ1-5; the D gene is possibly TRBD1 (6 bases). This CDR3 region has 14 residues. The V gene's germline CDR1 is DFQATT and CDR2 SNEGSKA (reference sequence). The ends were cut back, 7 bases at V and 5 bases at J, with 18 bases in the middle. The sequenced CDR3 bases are TGCAGTGTCCCAAGGAGGCAGGGGTATCAGCCC. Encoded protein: CSVPRRQGYQP. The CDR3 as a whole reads CSVPRRQGYQPQHF.

The CDR3 loop is CASSATRDSPNYGYTF. Partial CDR3 DNA: TGTGCCAGCAGTGCAACCCGGGACAGCCCTAACTATGGC. J is TRBJ1-2 and V is TRBV6-1; 7 nucleotides align to TRBD1. Read sequence stops 3 residues before the CDR3 end, and the germline J gene provides the missing end. J lost 0 bases, V lost 4 bases, and 8 bases had no gene match. Per the germline V gene, CDR1 is MNHNS and CDR2 is SASEGT. The CDR3 loop spans 16 amino acids.